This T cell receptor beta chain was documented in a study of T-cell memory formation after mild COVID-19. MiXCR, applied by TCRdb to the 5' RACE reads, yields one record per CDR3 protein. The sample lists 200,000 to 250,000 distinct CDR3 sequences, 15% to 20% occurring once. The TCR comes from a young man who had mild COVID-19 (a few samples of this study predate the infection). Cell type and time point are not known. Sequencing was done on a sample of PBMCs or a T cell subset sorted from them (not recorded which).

DNA for the CDR3: TGTGCCACCGGGGCGGGGGGCACAGATACGCAGTATTTT. It is translated as CATGAGGTDTQYF. This rearrangement joins TRBV2 to TRBJ2-3; 7 bases are shared with TRBD2. Germline assignment: CDR1 SNHLY and CDR2 FYNNEI. V lost 10 bases and J lost 1; bases outside the gene matches: 5. There are 13 residues in the CDR3.